A selection of T cell receptor beta chains follows, all from one sample in a study of cytomegalovirus exposure and HLA in healthy donors. Measured with immunoSEQ multiplex PCR; TCRdb has only the in-frame clones, and not every one. Seen here are 100,000 or so clones, 60% to 75% observed once, and the top ten hold roughly 10%. Sequenced material: PBMCs. The receptors shown here come from a man between 50 and 59 years old in good health and CMV-seronegative. The CDR3 runs from the conserved cysteine through the conserved F or W. Each record gives: clone size, V gene, J gene, D gene, CDR3 DNA, CDR3 protein. D genes are given only for firm matches. Only part of the rows carry a size: once, few, many, or a class if the clone is expanded.

clone size: NA; V gene: TRBV4-2; J gene: TRBJ1-4; D gene: NA; CDR3 DNA: TGTGCCAGCAGCCCCAGGGGCGCAACTAATGAAAAACTGTTTTTT; CDR3 protein: CASSPRGATNEKLFF
clone size: NA; V gene: TRBV7-2; J gene: TRBJ2-7; D gene: TRBD2; CDR3 DNA: TGTGCCAGCAGTCGCGGACTAGCGGGCCTCTACGAGCAGTACTTC; CDR3 protein: CASSRGLAGLYEQYF
clone size: NA; V gene: TRBV6-4; J gene: TRBJ2-2; D gene: TRBD1; CDR3 DNA: TGTGCCAGCAGTGAACTACAGGGGATTCGGACCGGGGAGCTGTTTTTT; CDR3 protein: CASSELQGIRTGELFF
clone size: NA; V gene: TRBV27; J gene: TRBJ2-3; D gene: TRBD1; CDR3 DNA: TGTGCCAGCAGTTCACCCAGGACAGGGAGGACAGATACGCAGTATTTT; CDR3 protein: CASSSPRTGRTDTQYF
clone size: NA; V gene: TRBV18; J gene: TRBJ2-7; D gene: NA; CDR3 DNA: TGTGCCAGCTCACGCGGAATCTCCTACGAGCAGTACTTC; CDR3 protein: CASSRGISYEQYF
clone size: NA; V gene: TRBV9; J gene: TRBJ1-2; D gene: NA; CDR3 DNA: TGTGCCAGCAGCGTAGTAACGGGGGGTCTCCTTAACTATGGCTACACCTTC; CDR3 protein: CASSVVTGGLLNYGYTF
clone size: NA; V gene: TRBV10-3; J gene: TRBJ2-3; D gene: NA; CDR3 DNA: TGTGCCATCAGTGATCGAGGGACTAGCACAGATACGCAGTATTTT; CDR3 protein: CAISDRGTSTDTQYF
clone size: NA; V gene: TRBV7-9; J gene: TRBJ2-2; D gene: TRBD1; CDR3 DNA: TGTGCCAGCGACAGGGCCCCGAACACCGGGGAGCTGTTTTTT; CDR3 protein: CASDRAPNTGELFF
clone size: NA; V gene: TRBV11-2; J gene: TRBJ2-1; D gene: NA; CDR3 DNA: TGTGCCAGCAGCTTACCCTCTTTGAATGAGCAGTTCTTC; CDR3 protein: CASSLPSLNEQFF
clone size: NA; V gene: TRBV7-9; J gene: TRBJ1-2; D gene: NA; CDR3 DNA: TGTGCCAGCAGCCCCACGGGGGGTAGGTATGGCTACACCTTC; CDR3 protein: CASSPTGGRYGYTF
clone size: NA; V gene: TRBV7-9; J gene: TRBJ2-5; D gene: TRBD1; CDR3 DNA: TGTGCCAGCAGCAAAGAGACAGGGAAGGAGACCCAGTACTTC; CDR3 protein: CASSKETGKETQYF
clone size: NA; V gene: TRBV11-2; J gene: TRBJ2-1; D gene: TRBD2; CDR3 DNA: TGTGCCAGCAGCCTCAGAGGTAGCGGGATTGGCAATGAGCAGTTCTTC; CDR3 protein: CASSLRGSGIGNEQFF
clone size: NA; V gene: TRBV21-1; J gene: TRBJ2-2; D gene: NA; CDR3 DNA: TGTGCCAGCAGCAAAGAAATTAACAGGGGGCAGGAGAGCGGGGAGCTGTTTTTT; CDR3 protein: CASSKEINRGQESGELFF
clone size: NA; V gene: TRBV2; J gene: TRBJ2-5; D gene: TRBD1; CDR3 DNA: TGTGCCAGCAGATCCGGGACAGGGGGCGGGGAGACCCAGTACTTC; CDR3 protein: CASRSGTGGGETQYF
clone size: NA; V gene: TRBV27; J gene: TRBJ1-4; D gene: TRBD1; CDR3 DNA: TGTGCCAGCAGTTTATCGGGGACAGGGATGGAAAAACTGTTTTTT; CDR3 protein: CASSLSGTGMEKLFF
clone size: few; V gene: TRBV29-1; J gene: TRBJ2-5; D gene: TRBD2; CDR3 DNA: TGCAGCGTCGTAGGAGCGGGGGGCGGGGAGACCCAGTACTTC; CDR3 protein: CSVVGAGGGETQYF
clone size: NA; V gene: TRBV5-1; J gene: TRBJ2-7; D gene: TRBD2; CDR3 DNA: TGCGCCAGCACCTGGACTAGCGGATCCTACGAGCAGTACTTC; CDR3 protein: CASTWTSGSYEQYF
clone size: once; V gene: TRBV5-1; J gene: TRBJ2-3; D gene: TRBD1; CDR3 DNA: TGCGCCAGCAGCATGGGACAGGGGAACACAGATACGCAGTATTTT; CDR3 protein: CASSMGQGNTDTQYF
clone size: NA; V gene: TRBV13; J gene: TRBJ1-4; D gene: TRBD1; CDR3 DNA: TGTGCCAGCAGCTTGGATGCGACAGGGGATGAAAAACTGTTTTTT; CDR3 protein: CASSLDATGDEKLFF
clone size: NA; V gene: TRBV19; J gene: TRBJ1-1; D gene: NA; CDR3 DNA: TGTGCCAGTAGTATACGGCGGGGAACGAACACTGAAGCTTTCTTT; CDR3 protein: CASSIRRGTNTEAFF
clone size: few; V gene: TRBV4-1; J gene: TRBJ2-7; D gene: TRBD2; CDR3 DNA: TGCGCCAGCAGCCCCCCGACTAGCGCCTACTACGAGCAGTACTTC; CDR3 protein: CASSPPTSAYYEQYF
clone size: NA; V gene: TRBV19; J gene: TRBJ1-1; D gene: TRBD1; CDR3 DNA: TGTGCCAGTAGTATAAGGCAGGGGGCCGGGGTGAACACTGAAGCTTTCTTT; CDR3 protein: CASSIRQGAGVNTEAFF
clone size: NA; V gene: TRBV19; J gene: TRBJ2-5; D gene: NA; CDR3 DNA: TGTGCCAGTAGTATAGGAGGGTTGCAAGAGACCCAGTACTTC; CDR3 protein: CASSIGGLQETQYF
clone size: NA; V gene: TRBV7-8; J gene: TRBJ2-3; D gene: TRBD1; CDR3 DNA: TGTGCCAGCAGCCCCGGGACAGCAACTAGCACAGATACGCAGTATTTT; CDR3 protein: CASSPGTATSTDTQYF
clone size: NA; V gene: TRBV11-2; J gene: TRBJ2-5; D gene: NA; CDR3 DNA: TGTGCCAGCAGCTTAGAGGGCCGTTGGTCGACCCAGTACTTC; CDR3 protein: CASSLEGRWSTQYF
clone size: NA; V gene: TRBV19; J gene: TRBJ1-2; D gene: NA; CDR3 DNA: TGTGCCAGTAGCCCCCCCAGGTTGAAGGTTGCTGGCTACACCTTC; CDR3 protein: CASSPPRLKVAGYTF
clone size: NA; V gene: TRBV7-2; J gene: TRBJ1-4; D gene: NA; CDR3 DNA: TGTGCCAGCAGCTTAGAAGTCAGCGCCCCAGAACTGTTTTTT; CDR3 protein: CASSLEVSAPELFF
clone size: NA; V gene: TRBV30; J gene: TRBJ2-7; D gene: TRBD1; CDR3 DNA: TGTGCCTGGAGCGAACGAGGACAGGTCCGGAACGAGCAGTACTTC; CDR3 protein: CAWSERGQVRNEQYF
clone size: NA; V gene: TRBV7-6; J gene: TRBJ2-7; D gene: TRBD2; CDR3 DNA: TGTGCCAGCACCTCGGAACTAGCGGGAACCTACGAGCAGTACTTC; CDR3 protein: CASTSELAGTYEQYF
clone size: NA; V gene: TRBV18; J gene: TRBJ2-7; D gene: NA; CDR3 DNA: TGTGCCAGCTCACCACAGGGGGGGACTATCGAGCAGTACTTC; CDR3 protein: CASSPQGGTIEQYF
clone size: NA; V gene: TRBV4-2; J gene: TRBJ2-7; D gene: TRBD2; CDR3 DNA: TGTGCCAGCAGCCAAGAGCTAGCGGCCTACGAGCAGTACTTC; CDR3 protein: CASSQELAAYEQYF
clone size: NA; V gene: TRBV5-1; J gene: TRBJ2-5; D gene: TRBD1; CDR3 DNA: TGCGCCAGCAGCGAGGGACAGGGTTTGGGGACCCAGTACTTC; CDR3 protein: CASSEGQGLGTQYF
clone size: NA; V gene: TRBV5-4; J gene: TRBJ2-5; D gene: NA; CDR3 DNA: TGTGCCAGCAGCCGCGGGGCAGGACAAGAGACCCAGTACTTC; CDR3 protein: CASSRGAGQETQYF
clone size: NA; V gene: TRBV7-8; J gene: TRBJ2-5; D gene: TRBD2; CDR3 DNA: TGTGCCAGCAGCTTTACTAGCGGGCTAATCAGTGAGCAGTACTTC; CDR3 protein: CASSFTSGLISEQYF
clone size: NA; V gene: TRBV18; J gene: TRBJ1-2; D gene: NA; CDR3 DNA: TGTGCCAGCTCACCAGGGGAGTACTATGGCTACACCTTC; CDR3 protein: CASSPGEYYGYTF
clone size: NA; V gene: TRBV19; J gene: TRBJ2-5; D gene: TRBD2; CDR3 DNA: TGTGCCAGTAGCCCGGGACTAGCGGTTATACAAGAGACCCAGTACTTC; CDR3 protein: CASSPGLAVIQETQYF
clone size: NA; V gene: TRBV7-9; J gene: TRBJ1-1; D gene: NA; CDR3 DNA: TGTGCCAGCAGCTGGGGGGGGAGCGGCACTGAAGCTTTCTTT; CDR3 protein: CASSWGGSGTEAFF
clone size: few; V gene: TRBV11-2; J gene: TRBJ2-7; D gene: NA; CDR3 DNA: TGTGCCAGCAGCTCCCCCGGGACTGAAATTTCCTACGAGCAGTACTTC; CDR3 protein: CASSSPGTEISYEQYF
clone size: NA; V gene: TRBV5-1; J gene: TRBJ2-1; D gene: TRBD2; CDR3 DNA: TGCGCCAGCAGCTGGGGACTAGCGGGGGGCCATAACAATGAGCAGTTCTTC; CDR3 protein: CASSWGLAGGHNNEQFF
clone size: NA; V gene: TRBV15; J gene: TRBJ2-3; D gene: NA; CDR3 DNA: TGTGCCACCAGCAGAGGGGGAGCCACAGATACGCAGTATTTT; CDR3 protein: CATSRGGATDTQYF
clone size: NA; V gene: TRBV2; J gene: TRBJ2-3; D gene: NA; CDR3 DNA: TGTGCCAGCAGTTGGACTGAACCTAGCACAGATACGCAGTATTTT; CDR3 protein: CASSWTEPSTDTQYF
clone size: NA; V gene: TRBV7-2; J gene: TRBJ2-7; D gene: TRBD2; CDR3 DNA: TGTGCCAGCGGTGTATCTGCGGGAGGCTACGAGCAGTACTTC; CDR3 protein: CASGVSAGGYEQYF
clone size: NA; V gene: TRBV5-1; J gene: TRBJ1-3; D gene: NA; CDR3 DNA: TGCGCCAGCAGCTTTAACTCTGGAAACACCATATATTTT; CDR3 protein: CASSFNSGNTIYF
clone size: NA; V gene: TRBV6-5; J gene: TRBJ2-3; D gene: TRBD2; CDR3 DNA: TGTGCCAGCAGTTACGTTGGCGGGAGCATGGCTACGCAGTATTTT; CDR3 protein: CASSYVGGSMATQYF
clone size: few; V gene: TRBV7-8; J gene: TRBJ2-7; D gene: TRBD1; CDR3 DNA: TGTGCCACAGGGGGCGGTTTCTACGAGCAGTACTTC; CDR3 protein: CATGGGFYEQYF
clone size: NA; V gene: TRBV10-2; J gene: TRBJ1-2; D gene: NA; CDR3 DNA: TGCGCCAGCAGTGAGTCAAGGAGCGGTAACTATGGCTACACCTTC; CDR3 protein: CASSESRSGNYGYTF
clone size: NA; V gene: TRBV14; J gene: TRBJ2-7; D gene: TRBD1; CDR3 DNA: TGTGCCAGCAGCCAAGTAGGACAGGCTAAGCACGAGCAGTACTTC; CDR3 protein: CASSQVGQAKHEQYF
clone size: few; V gene: TRBV5-1; J gene: TRBJ2-1; D gene: NA; CDR3 DNA: TGCGCCAGCAGCTTGGAGGGCCAGGGGCGCAACAATGAGCAGTTCTTC; CDR3 protein: CASSLEGQGRNNEQFF
clone size: NA; V gene: TRBV15; J gene: TRBJ2-7; D gene: NA; CDR3 DNA: TGTGCCACCAGCAGAGATACAGGATCGGTCGAGCAGTACTTC; CDR3 protein: CATSRDTGSVEQYF
clone size: NA; V gene: TRBV9; J gene: TRBJ1-1; D gene: NA; CDR3 DNA: TGTGCCAGCAGCGTAGTCGCTGCGGGACTGAACACTGAAGCTTTCTTT; CDR3 protein: CASSVVAAGLNTEAFF
clone size: few; V gene: TRBV6-5; J gene: TRBJ2-3; D gene: TRBD1; CDR3 DNA: TGTGCCAGCAGTCATACAGGGGGCGCAACAGATACGCAGTATTTT; CDR3 protein: CASSHTGGATDTQYF
clone size: NA; V gene: TRBV11-2; J gene: TRBJ2-3; D gene: NA; CDR3 DNA: TGTGCCAGCTCGGGGGAGAGCACAGATACGCAGTATTTT; CDR3 protein: CASSGESTDTQYF
clone size: NA; V gene: TRBV28; J gene: TRBJ1-6; D gene: TRBD1; CDR3 DNA: TGTGCCAGCACCCAGGGGGCACAGCACCACTTT; CDR3 protein: CASTQGAQHHF
clone size: NA; V gene: TRBV5-4; J gene: TRBJ2-1; D gene: NA; CDR3 DNA: TGTGCCAGCAGCTTGATCCCCGGGACATTAAAGGATGAGCAGTTCTTC; CDR3 protein: CASSLIPGTLKDEQFF